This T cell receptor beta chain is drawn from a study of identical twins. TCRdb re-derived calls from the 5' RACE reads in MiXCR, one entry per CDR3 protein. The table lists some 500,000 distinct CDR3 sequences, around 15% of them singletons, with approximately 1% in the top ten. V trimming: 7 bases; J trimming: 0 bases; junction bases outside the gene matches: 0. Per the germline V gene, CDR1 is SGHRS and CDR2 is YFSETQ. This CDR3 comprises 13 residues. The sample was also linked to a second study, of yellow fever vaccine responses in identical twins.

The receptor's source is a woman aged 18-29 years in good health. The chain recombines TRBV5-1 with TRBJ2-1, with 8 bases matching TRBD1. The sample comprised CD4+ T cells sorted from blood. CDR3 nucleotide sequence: TGCGCCAGCGGGACAGGCTCCTACAATGAGCAGTTCTTC. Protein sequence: CASGTGSYNEQFF.